Sequencing of this TCR beta chain was carried out in a study of kidney transplant recipient with SARS-CoV-2 infection. Germline assignment: CDR1 DFQATT and CDR2 SNEGSKA (reference sequence). CDR3 length: 15 amino acids. V dropped 1 base and J dropped 11 bases, with 24 bases sitting between them. There are many counts of this clonotype. From the reads, TCRdb called clonotypes with MiXCR, one entry per CDR3 protein. This sample has some 220,000 distinct CDR3 sequences; 29% occur once, and the top ten carry roughly 7%. The TCR comes from a young adult male patient who had COVID-19 and was a kidney transplant recipient. These T cells may partly come from the graft donor. The chain couples TRBV20-1 to TRBJ2-7; tentative D call: TRBD2 (5 bases). Source: a blood sample, taken at baseline and around day 120 from a kidney transplant recipient. The CDR3 nucleotides read TGCAGTGCTAGAGGCCTAGCCGTCACGATCTACGGGGAGTACTTC. Protein sequence: CSARGLAVTIYGEYF.